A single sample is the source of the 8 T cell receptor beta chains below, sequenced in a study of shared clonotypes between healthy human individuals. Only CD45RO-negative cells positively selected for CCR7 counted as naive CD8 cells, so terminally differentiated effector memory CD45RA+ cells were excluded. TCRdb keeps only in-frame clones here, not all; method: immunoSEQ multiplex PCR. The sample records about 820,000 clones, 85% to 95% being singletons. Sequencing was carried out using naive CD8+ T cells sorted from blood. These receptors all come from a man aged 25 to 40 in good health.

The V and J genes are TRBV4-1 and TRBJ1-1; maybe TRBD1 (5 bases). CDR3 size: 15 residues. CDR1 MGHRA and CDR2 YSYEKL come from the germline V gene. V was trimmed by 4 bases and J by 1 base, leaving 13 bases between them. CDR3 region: CASSLQTGQNTEAFF. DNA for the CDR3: TGCGCCAGCAGCCTCCAAACGGGGCAGAACACTGAAGCTTTCTTT.

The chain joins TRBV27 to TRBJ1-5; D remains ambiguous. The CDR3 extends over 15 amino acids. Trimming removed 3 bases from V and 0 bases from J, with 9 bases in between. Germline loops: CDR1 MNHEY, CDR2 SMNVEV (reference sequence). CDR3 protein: CASSFSRSSNQPQHF. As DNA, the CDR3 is TGTGCCAGCAGTTTCTCTAGGAGTAGCAATCAGCCCCAGCATTTT.

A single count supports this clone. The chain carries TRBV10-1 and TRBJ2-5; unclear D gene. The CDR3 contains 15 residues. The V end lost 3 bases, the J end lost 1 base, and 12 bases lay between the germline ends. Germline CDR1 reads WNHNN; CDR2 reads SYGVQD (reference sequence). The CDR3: CASSEWWSAQETQYF. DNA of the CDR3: TGCGCCAGCAGTGAATGGTGGAGCGCCCAAGAGACCCAGTACTTC.

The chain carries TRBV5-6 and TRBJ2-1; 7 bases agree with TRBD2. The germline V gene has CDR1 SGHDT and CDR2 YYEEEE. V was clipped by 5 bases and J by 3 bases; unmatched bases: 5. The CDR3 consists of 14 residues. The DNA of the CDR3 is TGTGCCAGCAGGCCCGGGACTAACTACAATGAGCAGTTCTTC. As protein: CASRPGTNYNEQFF.

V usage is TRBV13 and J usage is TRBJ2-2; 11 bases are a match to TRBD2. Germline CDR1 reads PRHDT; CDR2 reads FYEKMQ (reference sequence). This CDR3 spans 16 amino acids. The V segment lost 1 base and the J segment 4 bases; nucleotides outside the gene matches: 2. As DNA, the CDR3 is TGTGCCAGCAGCTTAGCACTAGCGGGAGTCACCGGGGAGCTGTTTTTT. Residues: CASSLALAGVTGELFF.

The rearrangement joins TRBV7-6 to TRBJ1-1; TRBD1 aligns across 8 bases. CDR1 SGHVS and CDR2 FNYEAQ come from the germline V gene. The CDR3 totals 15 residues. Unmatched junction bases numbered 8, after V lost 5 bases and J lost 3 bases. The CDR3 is CASSRGQGIHTEAFF. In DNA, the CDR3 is TGTGCCAGCAGCCGCGGACAGGGCATCCACACTGAAGCTTTCTTT.

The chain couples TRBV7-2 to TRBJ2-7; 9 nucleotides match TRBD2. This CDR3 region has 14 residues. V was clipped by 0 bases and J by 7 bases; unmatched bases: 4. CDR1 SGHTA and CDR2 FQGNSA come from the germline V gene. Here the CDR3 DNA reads TGTGCCAGCAGCTTAGCGAGCCTAGCGGGAGAGCAGTACTTC. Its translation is CASSLASLAGEQYF.

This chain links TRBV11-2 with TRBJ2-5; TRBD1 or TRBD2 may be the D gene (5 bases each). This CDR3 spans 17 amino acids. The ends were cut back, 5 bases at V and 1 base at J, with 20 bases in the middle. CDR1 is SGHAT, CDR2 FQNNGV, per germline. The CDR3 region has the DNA TGTGCCAGCAGCCACCTCGGTGGGGGTACTTTCCAAGAGACCCAGTACTTC. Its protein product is CASSHLGGGTFQETQYF.